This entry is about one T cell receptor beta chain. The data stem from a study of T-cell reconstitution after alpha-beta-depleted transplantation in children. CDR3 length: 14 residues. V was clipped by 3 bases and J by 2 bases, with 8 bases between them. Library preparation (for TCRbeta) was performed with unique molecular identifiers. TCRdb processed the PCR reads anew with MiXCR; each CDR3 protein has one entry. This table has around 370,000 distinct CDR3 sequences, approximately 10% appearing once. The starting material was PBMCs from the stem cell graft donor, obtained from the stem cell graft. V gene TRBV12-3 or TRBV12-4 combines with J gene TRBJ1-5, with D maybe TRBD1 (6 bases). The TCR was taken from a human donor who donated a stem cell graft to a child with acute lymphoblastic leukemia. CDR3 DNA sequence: TGTGCCAGCAGTTTCCAGGGGCGCAATCAGCCCCAGCATTTT. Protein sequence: CASSFQGRNQPQHF.